This entry concerns a single TCR beta chain. Its antigen remains undetermined. Per-base qualities were not stored, and no clone one base away is much larger. Collaborating institutions collected whole blood in K2EDTA tubes following their own protocols. For TCRbeta analysis, collaborator samples were shipped as frozen whole blood, as isolated PBMCs, or as DNA extracted from either sample type. The sample comes from a study of blood T cell repertoires in COVID-19 (dated by TCRdb to the early 2020s). At the level of the whole study: Collaborator samples came from the United States, Italy and Spain and covered acute and convalescent phases of COVID-19. The material from the prospective study consisted of cDNA or gDNA derived from T cells, B-cell-depleted T cells, or PBMCs. The dataset comprised deeply sampled blood TCRbeta repertoires from subjects exposed to, actively infected with, or recovered from COVID-19. The repertoires were released in a freely available public database intended as a resource for research on the immune response to SARS-CoV-2. Samples came from the ongoing ImmuneRACE study (first 160 participants) plus 1,254 subjects from 6 global collaborators. The sample metadata nearly always contained a de-identified subject ID, COVID-19 status, age in years and sex. HLA class I and class II types, where available, came from metadata supplied by the sample provider rather than from assay-based typing.

The CDR3 numbers 16 residues from cysteine through phenylalanine. The CDR3 DNA has 48 bases and is translated from base 1. CDR1 and CDR2 (LNHDA, SQIVND) derive from the germline V gene (reference sequence). After removal of 9 bases from V and 2 bases from J, the junction retains 12 bases not matched to a gene. Here is what the overall study found, with its caveats: Clinical and demographic metadata were provided uncurated, with the amount varying by source and participant.

TCRbeta CDR3 regions were amplified from genomic DNA by means of the immunoSEQ Assay, a bias-controlled multiplex PCR. On the authors' methods: Within the assay, amplification of reference gene primers was used to estimate how many nucleated cells each sample contained. To quantify the absolute abundance of each unique TCRbeta CDR3 rearrangement, sequence reads were collapsed and filtered. Productive Simpson clonality was computed per sample as the square root of Simpson's diversity index over productive rearrangements. TCRdb took this table from immuneACCESS and kept in-frame rearrangements with V and J called. Such tables lack part of the clones; where checked against another copy, unresolved V genes explain under half of the gap, and the rest is unexplained. That table furnishes V, J and clone size, whereas the DNA furnished D and trimming. Here the sample has approximately 170,000 clones; around 84% occur a single time. The ten largest clones take up approximately 18% of the sample.

This chain joins TRBV19 to TRBJ1-1; the junction holds 10 bases that match TRBD1. The source is a woman older than 75 with acute or convalescent COVID-19. The sample was peripheral blood. The CDR3 amino acid sequence is: CASWTGQGSYNTEAFF. The nucleotide sequence is given as TGTGCCAGCTGGACGGGACAGGGGTCCTATAACACTGAAGCTTTCTTT.